A selection of T cell receptor beta chains follows, all from one sample in a study of shared clonotypes between healthy human individuals. Using immunoSEQ multiplex PCR, the repertoire was profiled, and TCRdb retains in-frame clones only, with some absent. The data hold approximately 2.4 million clones, with about 94% observed a single time. Sequenced material: naive CD4+ T cells sorted from blood. The origin of the receptors is a young man in good health. The CDR3 runs from the conserved cysteine through the conserved F or W.

J,V,CDR3
TRBJ2-5,TRBV25-1,CASRETPQETQYF
TRBJ2-3,TRBV5-1,CASSSLGGPTDTQYF
TRBJ1-5,TRBV7-9,CATSRGNQPQHF
TRBJ2-1,TRBV25-1,CASSEPPGRGGSYNEQFF
TRBJ1-5,TRBV27,CASRGTNQPQHF
TRBJ1-4,TRBV29-1,CSVVRNEKLFF
TRBJ2-2,TRBV30,CACSRGPNTGELFF
TRBJ1-1,TRBV10-3,CATKNSEANTEAFF
TRBJ1-2,TRBV7-9,CASRVGTGSSYGYTF
TRBJ1-6,TRBV6-1,CASSRGNSPLHF
TRBJ1-3,TRBV5-6,CASSLGHSGNTIYF
TRBJ2-1,TRBV5-4,CASTLRTSGSEQFF
TRBJ1-5,TRBV6-7,CARQGNSNQPQHF
TRBJ2-3,TRBV9,CASSGFSGNLQFVDTQYF
TRBJ2-1,TRBV5-4,CASSLAILAGGVGNEQFF
TRBJ1-5,TRBV30,CAWSHPGPGYQPQHF
TRBJ2-3,TRBV29-1,CSVERDTQYF
TRBJ2-2,TRBV5-1,CASSLERPNTGELFF
TRBJ2-7,TRBV13,CASSPLQADPTYEQYF
TRBJ2-7,TRBV5-1,CASSLGGTSSSYEQYF
TRBJ2-6,TRBV11-3,CASSLGVSGANVLTF
TRBJ1-2,TRBV11-2,CASSFTDNNYGYTF
TRBJ2-6,TRBV7-2,CASSLVGANVLTF
TRBJ2-3,TRBV5-4,CASSLTVAPTDTQYF
TRBJ2-7,TRBV5-1,CASSLGYQTSGSLYEQYF
TRBJ2-2,TRBV27,CASSYGGLTGELFF
TRBJ2-3,TRBV7-8,CASSLRPGQGASTDTQYF
TRBJ2-4,TRBV9,CASNTHRGPAKNIQYF
TRBJ2-1,TRBV30,CAWSLAGGPGFF
TRBJ1-1,TRBV5-1,CASSPRTGKGMNTEAFF
TRBJ1-1,TRBV30,CAWISKDKNTEAFF
TRBJ1-2,TRBV14,CASSQGYRFDRTSGYTF
TRBJ1-3,TRBV7-9,CASSPGALGNTIYF
TRBJ2-2,TRBV7-9,CASTTYTGELFF
TRBJ2-7,TRBV19,CASSISVPGPRSSYEQYF
TRBJ1-1,TRBV5-1,CASSLATGQMNTEAFF
TRBJ2-7,TRBV5-7,CASSLLRDSGYEQYF
TRBJ1-1,TRBV6-5,CASSYSRVAEAFF
TRBJ1-2,TRBV19,CATRSPGRGSENGYTF
TRBJ1-2,TRBV25-1,CASRPQGAWVGYTF
TRBJ2-2,TRBV2,CASDRTGSNTGELFF
TRBJ1-1,TRBV30,CAWSVHGPLAFF